This record looks at one T cell receptor (beta chain) sequence and its context. The length of the CDR3 is 13 residues. CDR1 is LNHDA and CDR2 is SQIVND in the germline V gene (reference sequence). With 2 bases clipped from V and 9 bases from J, the junction kept 5 bases outside the gene matches. This sample is part of a study of blood T cell repertoires in COVID-19. Study-wide context: Samples representing acute and convalescent COVID-19 were sourced from the United States, Italy and Spain.

Assay used: immunoSEQ multiplex PCR; TCRdb lists only in-frame clones, some missing. In the table there are about 30,000 clones, roughly 85% of which are singletons. This chain connects TRBV19 to TRBJ2-7, with TRBD2 identical over 9 bases. Source material: peripheral blood. The receptor was isolated from a man aged 55 to 70 with active COVID-19. The DNA of the CDR3 is TGTGCCAGTAGTATAATAGCGGGAGAGGCGCAGTACTTC. Amino acid sequence: CASSIIAGEAQYF.